This T cell receptor beta chain was obtained from a study of blood T cell repertoires in COVID-19 (dated by TCRdb to 2018 to 2021). In terms of the full investigation: Collaborator samples came from the United States, Italy and Spain and covered acute and convalescent phases of COVID-19. The prospective study material was composed of cDNA or gDNA derived from T cells, B-cell-depleted T cells, or PBMCs. Deeply sampled blood TCRbeta repertoires from subjects exposed to, actively infected with, or recovered from COVID-19 were included in the dataset. A freely available public database, intended as a resource for researchers studying the immune response to SARS-CoV-2, is where the repertoires were released. The samples were drawn from the first 160 participants of the ongoing ImmuneRACE study and from some 1,300 subjects provided by 6 global collaborators. Nearly every sample came with metadata listing a de-identified subject ID, COVID-19 status, age in years and sex. Where available, HLA class I and class II types were obtained from metadata supplied by the sample provider rather than from assay-based typing.

Whole blood was collected in K2EDTA tubes by collaborating institutions according to the institutions' own protocols. For TCRbeta analysis, collaborators shipped samples as frozen whole blood, isolated PBMCs, or DNA extracted from either of those sample types. Including cysteine and phenylalanine, the CDR3 has 18 amino acids. Kept here is only the CDR3 DNA, which spans 54 bases and is read in frame from base 1. V is pared back by 1 base and J by 3 bases, with 19 bases lying between the germline termini. CDR1 and CDR2 are drawn from the germline V gene: LGHNA, YSLEER. This clone was found once. It has no known antigen specificity. Qualities for individual bases were not recorded, and no much larger clone is one base off. The immunoSEQ Assay, a bias-controlled multiplex PCR, was used to amplify TCRbeta CDR3 regions from genomic DNA. For the original study's pipeline: Nucleated cell counts per sample were estimated from amplification of reference gene primers within the assay. To quantify the absolute abundance of each unique TCRbeta CDR3 rearrangement, sequence reads were collapsed and filtered. Productive Simpson clonality was computed per sample as the square root of Simpson's diversity index over productive rearrangements. The source is immuneACCESS, and TCRdb retained only in-frame sequences with V and J called. Part of the clones is not carried over; for the studies checked, unresolved V genes explain less than half of this, and the remainder is unexplained. V and J calls plus clone size are reproduced from that table; the DNA served to infer D and trimming. This sample has about 120,000 clones in its table, and about 85% of those were observed once. The ten largest clones take up 3.4% of the sample.

The study at large found these results: Clinical and demographic metadata were provided uncurated, with the amount varying by source and participant.

The receptor comes from a man aged 40-49 years with acute or convalescent COVID-19. The sequenced sample consisted of peripheral blood. Recombination joined TRBV4-3 with TRBJ1-3, and perhaps TRBD1 as D gene, on 6 matching bases. CDR3 loop: CASSQGLDGGADGNTIYF. The DNA sequence is as follows: TGCGCCAGCAGCCAAGGATTGGACGGGGGGGCGGATGGAAACACCATATATTTT.